The 25 T cell receptor beta chains presented below share a single source sample, sequenced in a study of T-cell reconstitution after alpha-beta-depleted transplantation in children. Preparation of the TCRbeta library used unique molecular identifiers. TCRdb re-derived calls from the PCR reads in MiXCR, one entry per CDR3 protein. The sample includes more than 300,000 distinct CDR3 sequences, about a sixth of them seen just once. The sample was PBMCs, mostly from graft donor cells, taken 360 days after TCRalphabeta/CD19-depleted stem cell transplant. The receptors were gathered from a male patient between 2 and 10 years old who had a stem cell transplant for acute lymphoblastic leukemia, so the T cells may come from the graft donor.

V usage is TRBV6-2 or TRBV6-3 and J usage is TRBJ2-2, with D maybe TRBD1 (6 bases). V lost 5 bases and J lost 5, with 15 bases in between. The CDR3 length is 15 residues. The germline gives CDR1 MNHEY, CDR2 SVGEGT. The CDR3 DNA reads TGTGCCAGCAGTCCACAGGGCGCCAGGACCGGGGAGCTGTTTTTT. Translating it yields CASSPQGARTGELFF.

The V call is TRBV4-3, the J call TRBJ2-7, with 7 positions matching TRBD1. There are 15 residues in the CDR3. Unmatched junction bases numbered 3, after V lost 0 bases and J lost 1 base. In germline, CDR1 is LGHNA, CDR2 YSLEER. The CDR3 here is CASSQEPRGSYEQYF. In DNA, the CDR3 is TGCGCCAGCAGCCAAGAACCCAGGGGGTCCTACGAGCAGTACTTC.

This clonotype was seen ten or more times. The rearrangement uses TRBV20-1 and TRBJ2-1; perhaps TRBD2 as D (6 bases). This CDR3 region has 15 residues. From germline, CDR1 is DFQATT and CDR2 SNEGSKA (reference sequence). Trimming took off 0 bases at V and 4 bases at J, with 13 bases between the two ends. In DNA, the CDR3 is TGCAGTGCTAGAGATTGGGGACTCGATTACAATGAGCAGTTCTTC. This sequence encodes CSARDWGLDYNEQFF.

The J gene is TRBJ2-5, the V gene TRBV19, with 8 bases that match TRBD2. V dropped 6 bases and J dropped 4; count of bases not matched to a gene: 7. Germline assignment: CDR1 LNHDA and CDR2 SQIVND (reference sequence). This CDR3 comprises 14 residues. CDR3 sequence: CASRDSAGGETQYF. DNA for the CDR3: TGTGCCAGTAGGGATAGCGCGGGAGGAGAGACCCAGTACTTC.

The V call is TRBV7-2, the J call TRBJ2-7; perhaps TRBD1 as D (6 bases). V lost 5 bases and J lost 4, with 18 bases in between. CDR3 length equals 15 residues. The V gene's germline CDR1 is SGHTA and CDR2 FQGNSA. In nucleotides, the CDR3 is TGTGCCAGCAGCCTCCGCCGGGACATAATTTACGAGCAGTACTTC. Translating it yields CASSLRRDIIYEQYF. The full variable domain, completed using reference TRBV7-2 and TRBJ2-7, is GAGVSQSPSNKVTEKGKDVELRCDPISGHTALYWYRQSLGQGLEFLIYFQGNSAPDKSGLPSDRFSAERTGGSVSTLTIQRTQQEDSAVYLCASSLRRDIIYEQYFGPGTRLTVT.

This sequence joins TRBV29-1 and TRBJ2-7; 12 nucleotides line up with TRBD2. CDR3 length equals 17 residues. After removal of 4 bases from V and 0 bases from J, the junction contained 10 bases not matched to a gene. The germline CDR1 and CDR2 sequences are SQVTM and ANQGSEA. The CDR3 reads CSVAGLAGNGVSYEQYF. In DNA form, the CDR3 reads TGCAGCGTTGCAGGACTAGCGGGAAATGGAGTCTCCTACGAGCAGTACTTC.

CDR3 residues: CASSQGPQGVRANVLTF. Here the CDR3 DNA reads TGCGCCAGCAGCCAAGGCCCCCAAGGGGTGAGGGCCAACGTCCTGACTTTC. The chain is built from TRBV4-1 and TRBJ2-6; possible D gene TRBD1, 5 bases. The germline V gene has CDR1 MGHRA and CDR2 YSYEKL. This CDR3 is built from 17 residues. V lost 1 base, J lost 5 bases, and 15 bases lay in between.

The V call is TRBV2, the J call TRBJ2-3; D tentatively fits TRBD1 or TRBD2 (5 bases each). The V gene lost 6 bases and the J gene lost 0 bases, with 25 bases spanning the gap. Germline assignment: CDR1 SNHLY and CDR2 FYNNEI. The CDR3 has 19 amino acids. As DNA, the CDR3 is TGTGCCAGCAGGAGCCAGGGAGACAGACGGGCCTCTAGCACAGATACGCAGTATTTT. Its protein product is CASRSQGDRRASSTDTQYF. Looking up the rest from reference TRBV2 and TRBJ2-3 gives the full variable domain: EPEVTQTPSHQVTQMGQEVILRCVPISNHLYFYWYRQILGQKVEFLVSFYNNEISEKSEIFDDQFSVERPDGSNFTLKIRSTKLEDSAMYFCASRSQGDRRASSTDTQYFGPGTRLTVL.

In this sample, this clonotype turned up a few times. The V gene is TRBV4-3, the J gene TRBJ2-3; D possibly corresponds to TRBD2 (5 bases). CDR3 length: 16 amino acids. The V gene's germline CDR1 is LGHNA and CDR2 YSLEER. Trimming removed 4 bases from V and 6 bases from J, with 20 bases in between. In DNA, the CDR3 is TGCGCCAGCAGCCCCAAGTATGGGTTGTGGAGGGATACGCAGTATTTT. Amino acid sequence: CASSPKYGLWRDTQYF.

The table lists this clonotype with a few counts. The chain has TRBV4-1 and TRBJ2-7; TRBD2 might be the D (7 bases). The CDR3 is 16 residues long. CDR1 and CDR2 from the germline V gene are MGHRA and YSYEKL. The V gene lost 1 base and the J gene lost 1 base, with 14 bases spanning the gap. CDR3 DNA sequence: TGCGCCAGCAGCCAAGTGGCGGGGGCAAGATCCTACGAGCAGTACTTC. Translating gives CASSQVAGARSYEQYF.

The CDR3 DNA is TGTGCCAGTAGTGGAGGGGGTAGGTTCACCGGGGAGCTGTTTTTT. Its protein product is CASSGGGRFTGELFF. V usage is TRBV19 and J usage is TRBJ2-2, with D possibly being TRBD1 or TRBD2 (6 bases each). This CDR3 comprises 15 residues. Germline-derived CDR1 and CDR2 are LNHDA and SQIVND (reference sequence). V lost 5 bases and J 4 bases, leaving 14 bases between the germline ends.

This clonotype occurred a few times. V is TRBV3-1 and J is TRBJ2-2, with unresolved D. The V end was cut by 2 bases, the J end by 7 bases, with 17 bases between. Germline V gene lookup returns CDR1 LGHDT and CDR2 YNNKEL (reference sequence). This CDR3 comprises 16 residues. The CDR3 loop reads CASSQRIMTLFGELFF. The CDR3 DNA reads as TGTGCCAGCAGCCAAAGAATTATGACTCTTTTCGGGGAGCTGTTTTTT.

The chain links TRBV27 to TRBJ2-3, with D tentatively TRBD1 or TRBD2 (5 bases each). Between the trimmed V and J ends, which lost 3 bases and 1 base, there was a span of 8 bases. Germline lookup yields CDR1 MNHEY and CDR2 SMNVEV (reference sequence). The CDR3 is made up of 14 amino acids. CDR3 region: CASSFGDGTDTQYF. In DNA form, the CDR3 reads TGTGCCAGCAGTTTTGGGGACGGCACAGATACGCAGTATTTT.

V and J are TRBV4-2 and TRBJ1-2; D not resolved. The CDR3 is 13 residues long. Germline V gene data show CDR1 as LGHNA and CDR2 as YNFKEQ. Trimming took off 3 bases at V and 5 bases at J, with 10 bases between the two ends. The CDR3 region is CASSHKTDYGYTF. CDR3 DNA sequence: TGTGCCAGCAGCCATAAGACGGATTATGGCTACACCTTC.

V is TRBV6-1 and J is TRBJ1-5; 9 bases map to TRBD1. This CDR3 comprises 15 residues. CDR1 and CDR2 (germline): MNHNS, SASEGT. Trimming took 5 bases from V and 2 from J; bases not matched to a gene: 4. The CDR3 loop is CASSTTGGGNQPQHF. For the CDR3, the DNA is TGTGCCAGCAGTACAACAGGGGGCGGCAATCAGCCCCAGCATTTT.

The chain is built from TRBV20-1 and TRBJ1-2; possible D gene TRBD1, 6 bases. CDR3 size: 12 residues. V gave up 2 bases and J gave up 6 bases, with 10 bases separating them. From germline, CDR1 is DFQATT and CDR2 SNEGSKA (reference sequence). The CDR3 sequence: CSARRRGDGYTF. The CDR3 DNA sequence: TGCAGTGCTAGACGCAGGGGAGATGGCTACACCTTC.

This clonotype was observed a handful of times. The chain recombines TRBV12-5 with TRBJ1-5, with 7 bases matching TRBD1. This CDR3 region has 15 residues. CDR1 and CDR2 from the germline V gene are LGHNT and FRNRAP. V shed 1 base, J shed 7 bases, and the junction held 7 bases outside the gene matches. The CDR3 sequence is CASGLGWTGGQPQHF. The CDR3 nucleotides are TGTGCTAGTGGTTTGGGATGGACAGGAGGCCAGCCCCAGCATTTT.

This rearrangement joins TRBV29-1 to TRBJ2-5; D remains unclear. The CDR3 contains 14 residues. V was pared by 1 base and J by 2 bases, with 11 bases between. Per the germline V gene, CDR1 is SQVTM and CDR2 is ANQGSEA. In DNA form, the CDR3 reads TGCAGCGTTGAAGTGGCAGAACTTCAAGAGACCCAGTACTTC. Protein: CSVEVAELQETQYF.

The sample holds a few counts of this clonotype. The CDR3 loop reads CASSVGPGRNTEAFF. The CDR3 DNA follows: TGTGCCAGCAGCGTAGGGCCAGGGAGAAACACTGAAGCTTTCTTT. The rearrangement uses TRBV9 and TRBJ1-1, with D perhaps TRBD1 (5 bases). Germline V gene sequence: CDR1 SGDLS, CDR2 YYNGEE. This CDR3 has 15 residues. Trimming removed 0 bases at V and 2 bases at J, with 11 bases between. Based on the CDR3 plus reference TRBV9 and TRBJ1-1, the full variable domain is DSGVTQTPKHLITATGQRVTLRCSPRSGDLSVYWYQQSLDQGLQFLIQYYNGEERAKGNILERFSAQQFPDLHSELNLSSLELGDSALYFCASSVGPGRNTEAFFGQGTRLTVV.

This clonotype was recorded many times. The rearrangement uses TRBV4-3 and TRBJ2-7, with D uncertain. The CDR3 consists of 13 residues. The ends were cut back, 0 bases at V and 3 bases at J, with 6 bases in the middle. In germline, CDR1 is LGHNA, CDR2 YSLEER. The CDR3 nucleotides read TGCGCCAGCAGCCAAGAAACCAGCTACGAGCAGTACTTC. It codes for CASSQETSYEQYF.

This clonotype was seen a few times. The gene calls are TRBV30 and TRBJ1-1; 9 bases line up with TRBD1. From germline, CDR1 is GTSNPN and CDR2 SVGIG (reference sequence). With 5 bases clipped from V and 7 bases from J, the junction kept 5 bases outside the gene matches. There are 12 residues in the CDR3. The chain's CDR3 is CAWGTGMGEAFF. The CDR3 DNA reads TGTGCCTGGGGGACAGGGATGGGTGAAGCTTTCTTT.

This clonotype was observed a handful of times. J is TRBJ2-3 and V is TRBV7-2, with D tentatively TRBD1 (5 bases). The germline V gene has CDR1 SGHTA and CDR2 FQGNSA. This CDR3 comprises 15 residues. Trimming took off 1 base at V and 0 bases at J, with 8 bases between the two ends. The CDR3 DNA reads as TGTGCCAGCAGCTTAGAGGGGTTTAGCACAGATACGCAGTATTTT. Protein product: CASSLEGFSTDTQYF.

The J gene is TRBJ2-7, the V gene TRBV27, with 9 bases fitting TRBD1. V was clipped by 3 bases and J by 7 bases; unmatched bases: 7. Germline CDR1 is MNHEY and CDR2 is SMNVEV (reference sequence). The CDR3 is 14 residues long. The CDR3 protein is CASSLRDRAIEQYF. The CDR3 nucleotides read TGTGCCAGCAGTTTGAGGGACAGGGCGATTGAGCAGTACTTC.

The sample holds many counts of this clonotype. The rearrangement links TRBV6-2 or TRBV6-3 to TRBJ2-1, with no clear D. Germline loops: CDR1 MNHEY, CDR2 SVGEGT. Trimming took 2 bases from V and 6 from J, leaving 5 bases between them. The CDR3 spans 12 residues. DNA for the CDR3: TGTGCCAGCAGTTACGTACGCAATGAGCAGTTCTTC. Its protein is CASSYVRNEQFF.

J is TRBJ1-5 and V is TRBV20-1, with D possibly matching TRBD1 (5 bases). The V end lost 3 bases, the J end lost 1 base, and 10 bases lay between the germline ends. The germline V gene encodes CDR1 DFQATT and CDR2 SNEGSKA (reference sequence). The CDR3 length is 14 residues. CDR3 region: CSARWGESNQPQHF. Written as DNA, the CDR3 is TGCAGTGCTAGGTGGGGGGAAAGCAATCAGCCCCAGCATTTT.